This entry features one T cell receptor beta chain sequence. As yet, its antigen is unknown. From germline, CDR1 is SGHDN and CDR2 FVKESK. The CDR3 totals 14 residues. Trimming removed 1 base from V and 2 bases from J, with 8 bases in between. These data originate in a study of blood T cells in healthy people across ages. Findings and caveats of the study: Per-million-T-cell TCR beta diversity fell roughly linearly with age. Greater diversity and more naive CD4+ cells were seen in long-lived donors than in aged donors.

The second PCR ran about 6 to 11 cycles with a sample-barcoded 5' primer and J-beta primers. Tags on each cDNA molecule came from a template-switch adaptor with 12 random nucleotides. From the 5' RACE reads, TCRdb called clonotypes with MiXCR, one entry per CDR3 protein. This table holds 600,000 to 1,000,000 distinct CDR3 sequences, 20% to 30% found once. The draw of peripheral blood yielded ten milliliters from each donor. These data are also associated with another study on T cells of mothers and their children.

The J gene is TRBJ2-5, the V gene TRBV14; possible D gene TRBD2, 6 bases. This TCR derives from a boy aged 5-17 years in good health. The specimen sequenced was blood. The CDR3 region is CASSQVREQETQYF. Here the CDR3 DNA reads TGTGCCAGCAGCCAAGTACGGGAGCAAGAGACCCAGTACTTC.